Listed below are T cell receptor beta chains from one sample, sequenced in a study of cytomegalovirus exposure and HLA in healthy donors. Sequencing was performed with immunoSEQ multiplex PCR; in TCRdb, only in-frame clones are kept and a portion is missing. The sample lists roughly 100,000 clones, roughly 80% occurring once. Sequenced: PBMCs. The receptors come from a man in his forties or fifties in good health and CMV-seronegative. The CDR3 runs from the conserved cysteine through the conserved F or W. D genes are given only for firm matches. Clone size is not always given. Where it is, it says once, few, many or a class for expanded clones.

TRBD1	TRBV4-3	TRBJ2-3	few	TGCGCCAGCAGCCAAGATACGACAGGGGCCACAGATACGCAGTATTTT	CASSQDTTGATDTQYF
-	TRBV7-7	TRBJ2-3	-	TGTGCCAGCAGCTTAGGGGAGAAAGATACGCAGTATTTT	CASSLGEKDTQYF
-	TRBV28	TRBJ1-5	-	TGTGCCAGCAGCCTCGGTTGGGCGCAGCAGCCCCAGCATTTT	CASSLGWAQQPQHF
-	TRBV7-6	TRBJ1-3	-	TGTGCCAGCAGCTTAGTGGAGTCAGGGGCTGGAAACACCATATATTTT	CASSLVESGAGNTIYF
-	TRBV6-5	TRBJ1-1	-	TGTGCCAGCAGTTATCAGAACACTGAAGCTTTCTTT	CASSYQNTEAFF
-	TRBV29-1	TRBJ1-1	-	TGCAGCGCCGGGGGGAGTTTGTTAGGCACTGAAGCTTTCTTT	CSAGGSLLGTEAFF
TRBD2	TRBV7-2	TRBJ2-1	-	TGTGCCAGCAGCTTGGCCCTAGCGGGGTTCAATGAGCAGTTCTTC	CASSLALAGFNEQFF
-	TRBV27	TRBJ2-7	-	TGTGCCAGCAGTTTAGGGCAGTCTCTATCCTACGAGCAGTACTTC	CASSLGQSLSYEQYF
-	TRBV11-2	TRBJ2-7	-	TGTGCCAGCAAGGTGAGGCAGAGTGCCTACGAGCAGTACTTC	CASKVRQSAYEQYF
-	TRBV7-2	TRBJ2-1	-	TGTGCCAGCAGCTCGGGGATCTACAATGAGCAGTTCTTC	CASSSGIYNEQFF
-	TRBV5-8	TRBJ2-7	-	TGTGCCAGCAGGCCCGGAAACGCGGGATGGAGCGAGCAGTACTTC	CASRPGNAGWSEQYF
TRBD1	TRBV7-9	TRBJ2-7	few	TGTTCCAGCAGCTACCCCGGACAGGTACTCTTTTACGAGCAGTACTTC	CSSSYPGQVLFYEQYF
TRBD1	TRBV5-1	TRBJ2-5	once	TGCGCCAGCAGCGGACAGGGTGGCGAGACCCAGTACTTC	CASSGQGGETQYF
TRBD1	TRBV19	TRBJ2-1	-	TGTGCCAGTAGTATCTGGACAGGGGAGCGAGGTGAGCAGTTCTTC	CASSIWTGERGEQFF
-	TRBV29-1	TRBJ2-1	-	TGCAGCGGGGAGTACGGGCTCGCCTACAATGAGCAGTTCTTC	CSGEYGLAYNEQFF
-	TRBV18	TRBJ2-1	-	TGTGCCAGCTCACAAGCCCGGGATAGCGTGAGTGAGCAGTTCTTC	CASSQARDSVSEQFF
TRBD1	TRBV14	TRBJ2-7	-	TGTGCCAGCAGCCAACTTTATGCTGGCAGGGGGAACTACGAGCAGTACTTC	CASSQLYAGRGNYEQYF
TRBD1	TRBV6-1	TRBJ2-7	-	TGTGCCAGCAGTGTCCTAGGACAGGGGGCCTCTAGCTCCTACGAGCAGTACTTC	CASSVLGQGASSSYEQYF
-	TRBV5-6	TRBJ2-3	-	TGTGCCAGCAGCTTCGCGGAAGGGGGCACAGATACGCAGTATTTT	CASSFAEGGTDTQYF
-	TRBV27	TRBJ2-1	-	TGTGCCAGCAGCCCCGGGGGTGAGCAGTTCTTC	CASSPGGEQFF
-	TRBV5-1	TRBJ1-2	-	TGCGCCAGCAGCTTGTATCCAGGGGTGCTTTTTGGCTACACCTTC	CASSLYPGVLFGYTF
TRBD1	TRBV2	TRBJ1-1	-	TGTGCCAGCACCATATGGGTTTTGACAGGGGGGAACACTGAAGCTTTCTTT	CASTIWVLTGGNTEAFF
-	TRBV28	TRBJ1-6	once	TGTGCCAGCAGTTTATCTCTGGGAGTCAATTCACCCCTCCACTTT	CASSLSLGVNSPLHF
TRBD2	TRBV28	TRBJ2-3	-	TGTGCCAGCCCTCCTGTACGAGCGGGAGTCGGAGATACGCAGTATTTT	CASPPVRAGVGDTQYF
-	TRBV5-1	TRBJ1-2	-	TGCGCCAGCAGGGAGGGGCACTCGGGCTATGGCTACACCTTC	CASREGHSGYGYTF
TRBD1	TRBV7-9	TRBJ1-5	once	TGTGCCAGCAGCCCCAATGGAGGGGGCTATCAGCCCCAGCATTTT	CASSPNGGGYQPQHF